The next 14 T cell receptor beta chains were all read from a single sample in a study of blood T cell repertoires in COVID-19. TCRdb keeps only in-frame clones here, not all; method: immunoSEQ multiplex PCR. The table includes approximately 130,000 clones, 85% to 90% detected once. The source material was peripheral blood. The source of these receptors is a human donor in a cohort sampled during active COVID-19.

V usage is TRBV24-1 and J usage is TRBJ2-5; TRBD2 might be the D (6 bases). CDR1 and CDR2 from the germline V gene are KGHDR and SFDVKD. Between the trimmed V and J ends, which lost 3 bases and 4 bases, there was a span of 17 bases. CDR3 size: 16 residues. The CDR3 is CATSDGGSRKGETQYF. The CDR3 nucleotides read TGTGCCACCAGTGATGGGGGGAGTCGGAAGGGAGAGACCCAGTACTTC.

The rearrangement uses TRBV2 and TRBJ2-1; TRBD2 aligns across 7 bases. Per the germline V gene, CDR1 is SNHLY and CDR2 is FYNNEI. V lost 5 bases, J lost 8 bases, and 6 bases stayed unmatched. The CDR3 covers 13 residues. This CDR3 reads CASSHGEGYEQFF. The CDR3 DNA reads TGTGCCAGCAGTCATGGGGAGGGTTATGAGCAGTTCTTC.

CDR3 nucleotide sequence: TGTGCCAGCAGTTCTCCGGGACAGGGGGCGGGGGGCTACACCTTC. Its protein product is CASSSPGQGAGGYTF. The rearrangement uses TRBV27 and TRBJ1-2, with 12 bases lining up with TRBD1. Germline-derived CDR1 and CDR2 are MNHEY and SMNVEV (reference sequence). The V and J ends lost 4 bases and 8 bases, in that order; junction bases with no gene match: 8. The CDR3 contains 15 residues.

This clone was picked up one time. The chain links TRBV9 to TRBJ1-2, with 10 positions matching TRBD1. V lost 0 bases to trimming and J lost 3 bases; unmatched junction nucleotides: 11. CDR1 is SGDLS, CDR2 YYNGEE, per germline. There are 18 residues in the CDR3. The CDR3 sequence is CASSVAWDRGIPHYGYTF. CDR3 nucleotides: TGTGCCAGCAGCGTAGCTTGGGACAGGGGAATCCCGCACTATGGCTACACCTTC. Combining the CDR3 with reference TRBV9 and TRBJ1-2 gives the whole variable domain DSGVTQTPKHLITATGQRVTLRCSPRSGDLSVYWYQQSLDQGLQFLIQYYNGEERAKGNILERFSAQQFPDLHSELNLSSLELGDSALYFCASSVAWDRGIPHYGYTFGSGTRLTVV.

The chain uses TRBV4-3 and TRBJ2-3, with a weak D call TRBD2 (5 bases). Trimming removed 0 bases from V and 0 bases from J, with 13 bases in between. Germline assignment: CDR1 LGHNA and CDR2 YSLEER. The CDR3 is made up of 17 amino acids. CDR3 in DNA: TGCGCCAGCAGCCAAGAAGGAGCGGTGCCTAGCACAGATACGCAGTATTTT. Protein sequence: CASSQEGAVPSTDTQYF.

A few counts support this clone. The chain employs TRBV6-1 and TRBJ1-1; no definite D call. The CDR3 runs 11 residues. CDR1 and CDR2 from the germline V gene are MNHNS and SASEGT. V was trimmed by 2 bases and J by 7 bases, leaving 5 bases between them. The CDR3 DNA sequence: TGTGCCAGCAGTGAATTCGGTGAAGCTTTCTTT. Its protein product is CASSEFGEAFF.

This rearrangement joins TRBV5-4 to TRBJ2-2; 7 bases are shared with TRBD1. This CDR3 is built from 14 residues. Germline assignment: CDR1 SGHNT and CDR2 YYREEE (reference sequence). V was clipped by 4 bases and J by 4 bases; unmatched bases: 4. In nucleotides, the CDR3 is TGTGCCAGCAGCCGGACAGGACCCACCGGGGAGCTGTTTTTT. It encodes CASSRTGPTGELFF. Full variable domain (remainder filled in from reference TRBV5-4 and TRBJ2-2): ETGVTQSPTHLIKTRGQQVTLRCSSQSGHNTVSWYQQALGQGPQFIFQYYREEENGRGNFPPRFSGLQFPNYSSELNVNALELDDSALYLCASSRTGPTGELFFGEGSRLTVL.

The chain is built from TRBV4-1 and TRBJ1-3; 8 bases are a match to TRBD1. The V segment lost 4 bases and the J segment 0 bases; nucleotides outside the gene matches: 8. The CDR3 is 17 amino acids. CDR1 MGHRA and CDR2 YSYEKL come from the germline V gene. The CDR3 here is CASSPSSDRASGNTIYF. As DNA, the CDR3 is TGCGCCAGCAGCCCTTCCTCGGACAGGGCCTCTGGAAACACCATATATTTT.

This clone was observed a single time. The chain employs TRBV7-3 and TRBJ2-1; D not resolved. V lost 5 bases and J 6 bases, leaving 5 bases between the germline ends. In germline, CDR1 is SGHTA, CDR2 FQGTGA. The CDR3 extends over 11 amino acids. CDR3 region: CASSPGNEQFF. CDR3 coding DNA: TGTGCCAGCAGCCCAGGCAATGAGCAGTTCTTC.

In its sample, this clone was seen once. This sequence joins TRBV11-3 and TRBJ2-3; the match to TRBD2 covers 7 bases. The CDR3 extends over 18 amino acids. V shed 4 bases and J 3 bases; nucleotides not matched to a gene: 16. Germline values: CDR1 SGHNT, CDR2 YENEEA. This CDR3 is CASSSPLVAGSLTDTQYF. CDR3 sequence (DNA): TGTGCCAGCAGCTCCCCCCTGGTAGCGGGTAGTTTGACAGATACGCAGTATTTT.

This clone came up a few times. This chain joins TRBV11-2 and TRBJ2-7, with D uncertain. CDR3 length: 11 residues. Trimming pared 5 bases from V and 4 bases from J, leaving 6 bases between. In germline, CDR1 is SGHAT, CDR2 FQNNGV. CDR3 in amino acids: CASSATYEQYF. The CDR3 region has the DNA TGTGCCAGCAGCGCAACATACGAGCAGTACTTC.

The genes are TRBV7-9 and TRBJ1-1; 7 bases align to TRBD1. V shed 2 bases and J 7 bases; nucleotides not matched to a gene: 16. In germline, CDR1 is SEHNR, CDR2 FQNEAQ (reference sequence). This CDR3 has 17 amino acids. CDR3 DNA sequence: TGTGCCAGCAGCTTAAACACCCTGACGGACAGGCTTGATGAAGCTTTCTTT. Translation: CASSLNTLTDRLDEAFF. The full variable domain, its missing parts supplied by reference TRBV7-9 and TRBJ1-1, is DTGVSQNPRHKITKRGQNVTFRCDPISEHNRLYWYRQTLGQGPEFLTYFQNEAQLEKSRLLSDRFSAERPKGSFSTLEIQRTEQGDSAMYLCASSLNTLTDRLDEAFFGQGTRLTVV.

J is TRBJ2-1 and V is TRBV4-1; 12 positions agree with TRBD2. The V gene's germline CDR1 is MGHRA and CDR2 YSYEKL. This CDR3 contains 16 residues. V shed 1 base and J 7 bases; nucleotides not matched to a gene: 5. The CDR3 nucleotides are TGCGCCAGCAGCCAAGGACTAGCGGGAGTAGGGAATGAGCAGTTCTTC. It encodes CASSQGLAGVGNEQFF.

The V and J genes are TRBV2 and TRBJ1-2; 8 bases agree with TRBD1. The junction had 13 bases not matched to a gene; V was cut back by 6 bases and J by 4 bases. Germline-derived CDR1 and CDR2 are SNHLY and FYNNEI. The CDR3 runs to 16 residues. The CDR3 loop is CASREGQVLTSYGYTF. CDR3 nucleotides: TGTGCCAGCAGAGAGGGACAGGTACTAACGAGCTATGGCTACACCTTC. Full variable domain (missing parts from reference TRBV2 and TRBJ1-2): EPEVTQTPSHQVTQMGQEVILRCVPISNHLYFYWYRQILGQKVEFLVSFYNNEISEKSEIFDDQFSVERPDGSNFTLKIRSTKLEDSAMYFCASREGQVLTSYGYTFGSGTRLTVV.